This section outlines one TCR beta chain sequence together with its context. The CDR3 runs to 14 residues. Trimming removed 3 bases from V and 3 bases from J; junction bases left unmatched: 3. Germline V gene lookup returns CDR1 SGHAT and CDR2 FQNNGV. The source of the sample is a study of blood T cell repertoires in COVID-19. Source study methods: Reference gene primer amplification yielded estimated nucleated cell counts. This table comes from immunoSEQ multiplex PCR, and its TCRdb copy is limited to in-frame clones, with some not included. That table gives V, J and clone size, and the DNA gave D and trimming. In the table there are 150,000 to 200,000 clones, roughly 85% of which are singletons.

The sample consisted of peripheral blood. This rearrangement joins TRBV11-2 to TRBJ2-7; 9 nucleotides line up with TRBD2. The sequence came from a human donor with acute or convalescent COVID-19. The donor label of this sample is uncertain. The CDR3 spells CASSFARGGYEQYF. In nucleotides, the CDR3 is TGTGCCAGCAGCTTTGCGCGGGGGGGCTACGAGCAGTACTTC.